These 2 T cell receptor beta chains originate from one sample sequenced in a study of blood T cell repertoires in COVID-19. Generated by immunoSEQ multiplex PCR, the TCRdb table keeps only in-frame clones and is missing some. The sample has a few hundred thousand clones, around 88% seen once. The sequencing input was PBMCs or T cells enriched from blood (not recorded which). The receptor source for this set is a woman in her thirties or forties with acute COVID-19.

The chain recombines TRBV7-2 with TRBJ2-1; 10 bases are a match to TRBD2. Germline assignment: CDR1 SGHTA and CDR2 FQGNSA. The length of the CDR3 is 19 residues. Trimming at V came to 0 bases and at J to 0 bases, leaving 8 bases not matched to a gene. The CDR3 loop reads CASSLARLAGASSYNEQFF. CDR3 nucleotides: TGTGCCAGCAGCTTAGCACGGCTAGCGGGGGCGAGCTCCTACAATGAGCAGTTCTTC.

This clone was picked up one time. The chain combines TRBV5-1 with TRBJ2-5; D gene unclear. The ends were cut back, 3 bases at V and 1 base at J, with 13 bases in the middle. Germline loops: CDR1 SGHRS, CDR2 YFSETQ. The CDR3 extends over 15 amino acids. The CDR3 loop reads CASSSGDGRQETQYF. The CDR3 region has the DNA TGCGCCAGCAGCTCAGGTGATGGGCGCCAAGAGACCCAGTACTTC.